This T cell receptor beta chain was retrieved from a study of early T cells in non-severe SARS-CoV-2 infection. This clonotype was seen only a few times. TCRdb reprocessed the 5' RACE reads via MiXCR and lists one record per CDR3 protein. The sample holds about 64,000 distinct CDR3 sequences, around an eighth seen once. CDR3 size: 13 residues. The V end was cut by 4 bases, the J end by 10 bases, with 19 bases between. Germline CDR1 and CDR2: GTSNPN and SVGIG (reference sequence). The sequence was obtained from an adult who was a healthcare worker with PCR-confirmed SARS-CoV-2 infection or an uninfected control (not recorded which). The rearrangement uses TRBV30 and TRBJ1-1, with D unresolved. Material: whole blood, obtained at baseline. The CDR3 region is CAWTGRGLVGAFF. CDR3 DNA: TGTGCCTGGACTGGACGGGGTCTGGTGGGAGCTTTCTTT.